Detailed here is one TCR beta chain. Its antigen is currently unknown. The record originates from a study of CD8+ T cells in alopecia areata. Across the study: Treatment comprised oral tofacitinib, 5 to 10 mg twice daily, in treated patients.

Overall study results and limits: Normal scalp showed lower clonality than lesional scalp, especially alopecia totalis/universalis.

Sequencing relied on a cDNA template that was reverse transcribed from extracted RNA. The repertoire was sequenced with immunoSEQ multiplex PCR; TCRdb's copy has only in-frame clones and lacks some. This sample has about 150,000 clones, with nearly 55% found just once. Stated treatment: oral pan-JAK inhibitor, 5-10 mg twice daily. Collected material from alopecia areata patients comprised lesional scalp punch biopsies and peripheral blood. It was from PBMCs that CD4+ and CD8+ T cells were sorted. CDR1 MGHRA and CDR2 YSYEKL come from the germline V gene. The CDR3 length is 15 residues. V lost 3 bases to trimming and J lost 4 bases; unmatched junction nucleotides: 4.

V usage is TRBV4-1 and J usage is TRBJ2-1; 9 nucleotides agree with TRBD1. The sample here was CD8+ T cells sorted from blood, taken at week 4, from a patient treated with tofacitinib. The sequence came from a human donor with alopecia areata. As DNA, the CDR3 is TGCGCCAGCAGCCACCGACAGGGGGATTACAATGAGCAGTTCTTC. It codes for CASSHRQGDYNEQFF.